The sequence of this T cell receptor (beta chain) was determined in a study of tumor-infiltrating lymphocytes in primary liver carcinoma. Using a constant-region primer together with ProtoScript II reverse transcriptase, TCR beta cDNA was made from 500 ng of total RNA. TCR beta libraries came from three nested multiplex PCR rounds using slightly modified ARM-PCR. TRBV1-TRBV30 forward primers paired with a C-beta reverse primer drove the first two PCR rounds, roughly 10 cycles each. TCRdb recomputed calls from the multiplex PCR reads with MiXCR, one row per CDR3 protein. The sample contains 300,000 to 350,000 distinct CDR3 sequences, approximately 54% of which appear only once. This CDR3 spans 14 amino acids. Trimming removed 4 bases from V and 2 bases from J; junction bases left unmatched: 3. Germline CDR1 MNHEY, CDR2 SVGEGT. Findings and caveats of the study: Significantly larger top-250-clone fractions were found in tumors than in blood (p = 0.039).

The authors took blood RNA from unsorted whole blood and also extracted germline DNA. Presurgery, approximately 4.4 milliliters of peripheral blood were collected. This clonotype was observed a few times. Its cognate antigen is unknown. The sample was peripheral blood. This clonotype was sampled from a woman under 40 with primary liver carcinoma and hepatitis B virus infection. V gene TRBV6-2 or TRBV6-3 combines with J gene TRBJ1-1; the match to TRBD1 covers 8 bases. CDR3 loop: CASSWGQANTEAFF. In nucleotides, the CDR3 is TGTGCCAGCAGTTGGGGACAGGCTAACACTGAAGCTTTCTTT.